This T cell receptor (beta chain) was retrieved from a study of blood T cell repertoires in COVID-19. As for the study in general: From T cells, B-cell-depleted T cells, or PBMCs came the material, which was cDNA or gDNA.

The CDR3 has 15 amino acids. J was trimmed by 4 bases and V by 2 bases; bases with no gene match: 4. Germline CDR1 SGHRS, CDR2 YFSETQ. Per the authors' pipeline: How many nucleated cells were present was estimated from reference gene primer amplification. TCRdb's table, derived via immunoSEQ multiplex PCR, lists solely in-frame clones and lacks some. V and J calls and clone size are given by that table; D and trimming were obtained from the DNA. The data hold about 210,000 clones, with approximately 90% observed a single time. The sequenced sample consisted of peripheral blood. This receptor was taken from a middle-aged woman with acute or convalescent COVID-19. V gene TRBV5-1 combines with J gene TRBJ2-1; 9 bases agree with TRBD2. The CDR3 loop is CASSFAGGPYNEQFF. The CDR3 bases are TGCGCCAGCAGCTTTGCGGGGGGGCCTTACAATGAGCAGTTCTTC.